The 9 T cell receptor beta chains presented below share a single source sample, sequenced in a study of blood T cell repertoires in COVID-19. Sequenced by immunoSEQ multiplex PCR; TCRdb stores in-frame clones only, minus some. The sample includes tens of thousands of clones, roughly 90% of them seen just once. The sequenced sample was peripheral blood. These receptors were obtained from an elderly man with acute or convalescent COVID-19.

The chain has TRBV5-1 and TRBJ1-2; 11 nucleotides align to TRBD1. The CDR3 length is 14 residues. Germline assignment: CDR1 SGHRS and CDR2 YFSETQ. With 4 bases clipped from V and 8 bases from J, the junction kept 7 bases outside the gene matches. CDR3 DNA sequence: TGCGCCAGCAGCATGGACAGGGGGCTTAACGGCTACACCTTC. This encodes CASSMDRGLNGYTF.

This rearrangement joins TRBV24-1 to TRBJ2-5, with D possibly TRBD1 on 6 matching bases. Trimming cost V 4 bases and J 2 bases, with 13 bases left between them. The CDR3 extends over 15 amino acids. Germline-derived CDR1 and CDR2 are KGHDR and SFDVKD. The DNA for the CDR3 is TGTGCCACCAGTGACCCCGGGACAACACAAGAGACCCAGTACTTC. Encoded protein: CATSDPGTTQETQYF.

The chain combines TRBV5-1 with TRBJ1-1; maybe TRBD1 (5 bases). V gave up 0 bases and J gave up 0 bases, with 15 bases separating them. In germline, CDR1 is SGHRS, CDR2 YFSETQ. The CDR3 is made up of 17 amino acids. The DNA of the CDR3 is TGCGCCAGCAGCTTGGCGCAGGGTGGTACGATGAACACTGAAGCTTTCTTT. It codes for CASSLAQGGTMNTEAFF.

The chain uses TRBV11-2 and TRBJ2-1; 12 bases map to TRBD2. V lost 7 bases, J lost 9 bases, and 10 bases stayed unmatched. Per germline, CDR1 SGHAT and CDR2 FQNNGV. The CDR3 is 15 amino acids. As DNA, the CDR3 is TGTGCCAGCAACGTTCTAGCGGGGGGGCAGGGTGAGCAGTTCTTC. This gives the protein CASNVLAGGQGEQFF.

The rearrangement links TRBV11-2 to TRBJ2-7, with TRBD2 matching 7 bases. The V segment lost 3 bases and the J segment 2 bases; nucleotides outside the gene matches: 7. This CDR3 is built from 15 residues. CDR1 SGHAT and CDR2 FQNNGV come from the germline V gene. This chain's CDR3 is CASSLVAGRTYEQYF. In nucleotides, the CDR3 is TGTGCCAGCAGCTTGGTAGCGGGCCGAACCTACGAGCAGTACTTC.

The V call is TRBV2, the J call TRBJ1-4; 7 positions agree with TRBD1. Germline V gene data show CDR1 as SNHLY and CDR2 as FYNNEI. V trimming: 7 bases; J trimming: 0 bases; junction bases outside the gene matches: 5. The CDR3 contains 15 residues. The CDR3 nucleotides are TGTGCCAGCAACATACAGGGGTCAACTAATGAAAAACTGTTTTTT. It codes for CASNIQGSTNEKLFF. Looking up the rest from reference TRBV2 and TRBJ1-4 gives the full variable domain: EPEVTQTPSHQVTQMGQEVILRCVPISNHLYFYWYRQILGQKVEFLVSFYNNEISEKSEIFDDQFSVERPDGSNFTLKIRSTKLEDSAMYFCASNIQGSTNEKLFFGSGTQLSVL.

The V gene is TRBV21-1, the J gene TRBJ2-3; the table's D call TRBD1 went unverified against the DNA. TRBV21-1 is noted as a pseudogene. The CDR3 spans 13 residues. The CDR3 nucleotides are TGTGCCAGCAGCAAAGGGGCCCGCTCCGCGCAGTATTTT. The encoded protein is CASSKGARSAQYF.

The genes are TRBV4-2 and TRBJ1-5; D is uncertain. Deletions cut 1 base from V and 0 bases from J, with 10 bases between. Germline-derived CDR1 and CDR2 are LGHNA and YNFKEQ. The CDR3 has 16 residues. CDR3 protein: CASSQASGNSNQPQHF. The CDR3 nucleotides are TGTGCCAGCAGCCAAGCATCAGGCAATAGCAATCAGCCCCAGCATTTT.

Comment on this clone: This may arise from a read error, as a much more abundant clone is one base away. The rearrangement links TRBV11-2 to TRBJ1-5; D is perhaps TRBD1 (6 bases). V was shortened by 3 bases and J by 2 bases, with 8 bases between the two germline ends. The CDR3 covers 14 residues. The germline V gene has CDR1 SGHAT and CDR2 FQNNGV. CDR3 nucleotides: TGTGCCAGCAGCTTGGCAGGGGGCAATCAGCCCCAGCATTTT. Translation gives CASSLAGGNQPQHF.